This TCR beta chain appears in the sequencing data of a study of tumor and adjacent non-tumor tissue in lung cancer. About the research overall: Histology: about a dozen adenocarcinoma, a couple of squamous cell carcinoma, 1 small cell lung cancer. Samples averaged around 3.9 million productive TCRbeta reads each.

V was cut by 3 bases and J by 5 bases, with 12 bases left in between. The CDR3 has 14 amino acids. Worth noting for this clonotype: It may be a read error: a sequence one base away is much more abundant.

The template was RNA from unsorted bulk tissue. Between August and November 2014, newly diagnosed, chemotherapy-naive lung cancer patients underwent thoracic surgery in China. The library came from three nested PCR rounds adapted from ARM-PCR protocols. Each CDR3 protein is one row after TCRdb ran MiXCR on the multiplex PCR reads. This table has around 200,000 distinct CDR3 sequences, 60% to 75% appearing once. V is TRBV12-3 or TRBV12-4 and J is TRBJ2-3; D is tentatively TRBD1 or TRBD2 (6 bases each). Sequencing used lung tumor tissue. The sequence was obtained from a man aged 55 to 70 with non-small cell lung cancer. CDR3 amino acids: CASSLGGILDTQYF. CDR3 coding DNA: TGTGCCAGCAGTTTGGGGGGCATCCTAGATACGCAGTATTTT.